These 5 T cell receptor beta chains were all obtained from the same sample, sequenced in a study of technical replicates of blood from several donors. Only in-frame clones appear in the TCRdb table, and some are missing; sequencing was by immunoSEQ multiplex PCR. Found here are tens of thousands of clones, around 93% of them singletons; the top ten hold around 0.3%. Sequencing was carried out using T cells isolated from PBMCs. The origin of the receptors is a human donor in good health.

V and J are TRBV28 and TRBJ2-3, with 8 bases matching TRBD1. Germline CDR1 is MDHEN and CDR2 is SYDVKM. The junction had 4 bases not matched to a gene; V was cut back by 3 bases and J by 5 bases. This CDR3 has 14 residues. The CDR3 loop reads CASSFRTGLDTQYF. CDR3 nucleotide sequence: TGTGCCAGCAGTTTCCGGACAGGGTTAGATACGCAGTATTTT. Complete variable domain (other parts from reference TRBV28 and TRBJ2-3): DVKVTQSSRYLVKRTGEKVFLECVQDMDHENMFWYRQDPGLGLRLIYFSYDVKMKEKGDIPEGYSVSREKKERFSLILESASTNQTSMYLCASSFRTGLDTQYFGPGTRLTVL.

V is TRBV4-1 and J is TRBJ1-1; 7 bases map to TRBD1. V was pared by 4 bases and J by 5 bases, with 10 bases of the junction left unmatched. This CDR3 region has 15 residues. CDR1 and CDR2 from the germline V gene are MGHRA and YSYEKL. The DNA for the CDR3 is TGCGCCAGCAGCCCCCGGGACAGTTATAATACTGAAGCTTTCTTT. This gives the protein CASSPRDSYNTEAFF.

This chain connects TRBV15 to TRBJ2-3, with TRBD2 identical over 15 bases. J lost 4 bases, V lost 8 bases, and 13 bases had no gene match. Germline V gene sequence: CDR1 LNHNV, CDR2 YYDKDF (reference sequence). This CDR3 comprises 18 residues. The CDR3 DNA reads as TGTGCCACCCAAAAAGGGACTAGCGGGAGGATTGTCGCAGATACGCAGTATTTT. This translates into CATQKGTSGRIVADTQYF.

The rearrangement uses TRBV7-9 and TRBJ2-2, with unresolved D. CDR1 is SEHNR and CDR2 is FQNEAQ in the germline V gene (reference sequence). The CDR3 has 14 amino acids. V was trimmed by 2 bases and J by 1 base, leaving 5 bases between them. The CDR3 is CASSLSWNTGELFF. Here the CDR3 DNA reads TGTGCCAGCAGCTTATCCTGGAACACCGGGGAGCTGTTTTTT.

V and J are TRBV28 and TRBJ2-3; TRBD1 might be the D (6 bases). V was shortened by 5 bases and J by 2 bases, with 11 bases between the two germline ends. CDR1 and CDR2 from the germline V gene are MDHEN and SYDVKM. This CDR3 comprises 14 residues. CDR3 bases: TGTGCCAGCAGTCAGGGGTCACTCACAGATACGCAGTATTTT. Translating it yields CASSQGSLTDTQYF. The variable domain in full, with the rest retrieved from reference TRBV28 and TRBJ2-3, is DVKVTQSSRYLVKRTGEKVFLECVQDMDHENMFWYRQDPGLGLRLIYFSYDVKMKEKGDIPEGYSVSREKKERFSLILESASTNQTSMYLCASSQGSLTDTQYFGPGTRLTVL.